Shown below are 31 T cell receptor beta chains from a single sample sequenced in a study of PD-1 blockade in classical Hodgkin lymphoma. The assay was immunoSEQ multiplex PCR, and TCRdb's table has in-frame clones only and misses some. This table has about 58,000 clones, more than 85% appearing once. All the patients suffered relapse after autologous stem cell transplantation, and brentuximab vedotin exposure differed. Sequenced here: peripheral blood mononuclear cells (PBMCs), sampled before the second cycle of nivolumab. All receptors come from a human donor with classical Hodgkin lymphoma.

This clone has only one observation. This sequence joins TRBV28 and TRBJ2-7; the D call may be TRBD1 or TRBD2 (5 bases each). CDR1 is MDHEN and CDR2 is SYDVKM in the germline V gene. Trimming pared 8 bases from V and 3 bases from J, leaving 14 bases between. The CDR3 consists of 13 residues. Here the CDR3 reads CASRAGAGYEQYF. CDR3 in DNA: TGTGCCAGCCGAGCCGGGGCGGGCTACGAGCAGTACTTC.

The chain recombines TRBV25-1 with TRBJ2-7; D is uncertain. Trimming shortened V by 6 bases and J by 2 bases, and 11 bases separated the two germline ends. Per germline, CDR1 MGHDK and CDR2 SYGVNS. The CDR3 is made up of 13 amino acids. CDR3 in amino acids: CASRAGITYEQYF. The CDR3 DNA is TGTGCCAGCAGAGCAGGTATCACCTACGAGCAGTACTTC.

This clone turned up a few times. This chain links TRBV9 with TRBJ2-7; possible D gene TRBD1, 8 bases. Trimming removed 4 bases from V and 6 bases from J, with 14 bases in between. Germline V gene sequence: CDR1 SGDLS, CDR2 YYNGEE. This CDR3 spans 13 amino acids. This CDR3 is CASSSTGEGEQYF. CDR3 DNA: TGTGCCAGCAGCTCGACAGGGGAGGGCGAGCAGTACTTC.

For the CDR3, the DNA is TGTGCCAGTAGTACGCTGGGACAAGAGAATCAGCCCCAGCATTTT. This codes for CASSTLGQENQPQHF. This chain links TRBV19 with TRBJ1-5, with a weak D call TRBD1 (6 bases). The CDR3 runs 15 residues. The V gene's germline CDR1 is LNHDA and CDR2 SQIVND (reference sequence). Trimming stripped 4 bases from V and 4 bases from J, with 14 bases between. Full variable domain (outside the CDR3, taken from reference TRBV19 and TRBJ1-5): DGGITQSPKYLFRKEGQNVTLSCEQNLNHDAMYWYRQDPGQGLRLIYYSQIVNDFQKGDIAEGYSVSREKKESFPLTVTSAQKNPTAFYLCASSTLGQENQPQHFGDGTRLSIL.

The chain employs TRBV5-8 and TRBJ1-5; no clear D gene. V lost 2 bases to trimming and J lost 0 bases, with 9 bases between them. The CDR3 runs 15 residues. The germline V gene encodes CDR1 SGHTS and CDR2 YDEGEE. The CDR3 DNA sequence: TGTGCCAGCAGCTTAGAAGGTTATAGCAATCAGCCCCAGCATTTT. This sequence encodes CASSLEGYSNQPQHF.

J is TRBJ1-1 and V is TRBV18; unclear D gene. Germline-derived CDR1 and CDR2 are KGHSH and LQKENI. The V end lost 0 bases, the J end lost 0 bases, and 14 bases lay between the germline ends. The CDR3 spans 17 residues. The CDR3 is CASSPPNGPNMNTEAFF. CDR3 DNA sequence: TGTGCCAGCTCACCACCCAACGGCCCTAACATGAACACTGAAGCTTTCTTT.

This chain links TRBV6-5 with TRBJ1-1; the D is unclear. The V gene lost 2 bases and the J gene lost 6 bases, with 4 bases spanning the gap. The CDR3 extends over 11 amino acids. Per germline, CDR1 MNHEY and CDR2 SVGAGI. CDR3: CASSYEAEAFF. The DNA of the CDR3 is TGTGCCAGCAGTTACGAGGCTGAAGCTTTCTTT.

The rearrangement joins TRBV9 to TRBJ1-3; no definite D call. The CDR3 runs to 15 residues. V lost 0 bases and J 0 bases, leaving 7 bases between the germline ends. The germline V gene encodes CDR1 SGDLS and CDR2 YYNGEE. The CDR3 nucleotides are TGTGCCAGCAGCGTAGGCGATCTCTCTGGAAACACCATATATTTT. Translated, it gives CASSVGDLSGNTIYF.

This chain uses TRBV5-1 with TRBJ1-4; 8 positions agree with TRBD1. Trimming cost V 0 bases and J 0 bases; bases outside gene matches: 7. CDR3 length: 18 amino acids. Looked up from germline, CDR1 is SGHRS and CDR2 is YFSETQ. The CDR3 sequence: CASSLGSGGMTTNEKLFF. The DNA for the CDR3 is TGCGCCAGCAGCTTGGGGTCAGGGGGCATGACAACTAATGAAAAACTGTTTTTT.

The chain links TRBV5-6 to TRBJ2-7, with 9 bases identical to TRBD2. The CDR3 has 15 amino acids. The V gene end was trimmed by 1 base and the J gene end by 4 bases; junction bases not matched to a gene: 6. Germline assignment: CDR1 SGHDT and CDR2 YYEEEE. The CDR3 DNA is TGTGCCAGCAGCTTGTTGGCTAGCGGGGAATACGAGCAGTACTTC. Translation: CASSLLASGEYEQYF.

The CDR3 DNA is TGTGCCAGCAGTGCCCGGGACAGGCCGGTCTACGAGCAGTACTTC. Amino acids: CASSARDRPVYEQYF. The rearrangement links TRBV28 to TRBJ2-7; 8 bases are a match to TRBD1. This CDR3 is built from 15 residues. Germline CDR1 reads MDHEN; CDR2 reads SYDVKM. The V segment lost 5 bases and the J segment 3 bases; nucleotides outside the gene matches: 9.

The CDR3, as DNA: TGTGCCAGCAGGGGGGACGGGACCGGCTACGAGCAGTACTTC. This gives the protein CASRGDGTGYEQYF. This rearrangement joins TRBV6-1 to TRBJ2-7; D tentatively reads TRBD1 or TRBD2 (5 bases each). The CDR3 is 14 residues long. With 6 bases removed from V and 3 bases from J, the gap between germline ends came to 15 bases. Per the germline V gene, CDR1 is MNHNS and CDR2 is SASEGT.

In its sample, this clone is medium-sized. This CDR3 reads CASSPTTGADYGYTF. CDR3 bases: TGTGCCAGCAGCCCGACGACAGGGGCTGACTATGGCTACACCTTC. The genes are TRBV7-9 and TRBJ1-2; TRBD1 agrees at 8 bases. Losses at the gene ends were 5 bases for V and 3 bases for J; bases not matched to a gene: 8. The CDR3 extends over 15 amino acids. The germline CDR1 and CDR2 sequences are SEHNR and FQNEAQ (reference sequence).

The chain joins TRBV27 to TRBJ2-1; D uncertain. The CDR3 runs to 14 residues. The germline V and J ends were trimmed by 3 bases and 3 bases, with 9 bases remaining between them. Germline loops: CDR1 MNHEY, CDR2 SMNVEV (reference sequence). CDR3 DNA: TGTGCCAGCAGTTTGCTCGCGAACTACAATGAGCAGTTCTTC. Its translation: CASSLLANYNEQFF.

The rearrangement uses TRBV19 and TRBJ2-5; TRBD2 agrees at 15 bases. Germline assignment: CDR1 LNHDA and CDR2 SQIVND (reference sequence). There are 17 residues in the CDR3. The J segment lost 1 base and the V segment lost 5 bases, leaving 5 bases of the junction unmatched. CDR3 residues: CASSSGTSGRFQETQYF. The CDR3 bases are TGTGCCAGTAGTTCAGGGACTAGCGGGAGGTTCCAAGAGACCCAGTACTTC.

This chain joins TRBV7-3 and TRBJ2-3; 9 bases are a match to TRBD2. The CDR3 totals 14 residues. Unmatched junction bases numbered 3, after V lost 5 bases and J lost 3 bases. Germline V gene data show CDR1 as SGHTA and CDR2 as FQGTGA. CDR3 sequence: CASSAGLATDTQYF. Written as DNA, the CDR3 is TGTGCCAGCAGCGCCGGACTAGCGACAGATACGCAGTATTTT.

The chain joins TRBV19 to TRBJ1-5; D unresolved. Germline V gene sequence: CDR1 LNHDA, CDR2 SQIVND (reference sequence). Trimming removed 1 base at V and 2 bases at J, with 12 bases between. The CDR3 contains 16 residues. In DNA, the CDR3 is TGTGCCAGTAGTATAGGGGTGCCACGGGGCAATCAGCCCCAGCATTTT. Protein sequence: CASSIGVPRGNQPQHF.

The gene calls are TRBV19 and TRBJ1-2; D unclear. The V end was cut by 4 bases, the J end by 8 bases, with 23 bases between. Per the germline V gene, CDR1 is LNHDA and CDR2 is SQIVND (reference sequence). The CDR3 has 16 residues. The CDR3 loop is CASSRNILRQSEGYTF. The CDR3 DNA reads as TGTGCCAGTAGTAGAAACATCCTGAGGCAGTCTGAAGGCTACACCTTC. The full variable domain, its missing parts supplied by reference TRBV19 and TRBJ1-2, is DGGITQSPKYLFRKEGQNVTLSCEQNLNHDAMYWYRQDPGQGLRLIYYSQIVNDFQKGDIAEGYSVSREKKESFPLTVTSAQKNPTAFYLCASSRNILRQSEGYTFGSGTRLTVV.

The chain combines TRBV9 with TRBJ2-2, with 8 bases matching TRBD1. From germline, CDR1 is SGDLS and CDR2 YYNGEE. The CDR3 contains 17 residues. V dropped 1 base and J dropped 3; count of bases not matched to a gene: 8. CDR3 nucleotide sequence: TGTGCCAGCAGCGTACCTGGGGGGACAGGAGACACCGGGGAGCTGTTTTTT. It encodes CASSVPGGTGDTGELFF.

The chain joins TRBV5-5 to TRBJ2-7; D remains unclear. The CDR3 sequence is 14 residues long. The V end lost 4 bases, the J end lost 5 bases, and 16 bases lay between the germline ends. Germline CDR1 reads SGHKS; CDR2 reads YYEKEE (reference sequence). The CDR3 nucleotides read TGTGCCAGCAGCACCCTAGATGGTAGCCACGAGCAGTACTTC. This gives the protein CASSTLDGSHEQYF.

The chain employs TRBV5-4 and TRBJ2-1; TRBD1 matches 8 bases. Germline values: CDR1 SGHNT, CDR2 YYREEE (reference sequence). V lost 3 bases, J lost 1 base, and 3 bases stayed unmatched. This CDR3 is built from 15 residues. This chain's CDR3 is CASSSDRGSYNEQFF. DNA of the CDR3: TGTGCCAGCAGCTCCGACAGGGGTTCCTACAATGAGCAGTTCTTC.

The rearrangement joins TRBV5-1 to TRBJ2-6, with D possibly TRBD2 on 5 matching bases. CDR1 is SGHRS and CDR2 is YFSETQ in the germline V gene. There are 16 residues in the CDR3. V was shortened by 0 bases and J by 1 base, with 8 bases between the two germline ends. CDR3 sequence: CASSLGEWSGANVLTF. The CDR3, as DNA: TGCGCCAGCAGCTTGGGGGAGTGGTCTGGGGCCAACGTCCTGACTTTC.

The CDR3 DNA reads TGCGCCAGCAGCTTGGCGACGGATAAACATCTCCGTGCAACTAATGAAAAACTGTTTTTT. It encodes CASSLATDKHLRATNEKLFF. This rearrangement joins TRBV5-1 to TRBJ1-4, with D unresolved. Germline values: CDR1 SGHRS, CDR2 YFSETQ. V was cut by 0 bases and J by 0 bases, with 21 bases left in between. The CDR3 totals 20 residues.

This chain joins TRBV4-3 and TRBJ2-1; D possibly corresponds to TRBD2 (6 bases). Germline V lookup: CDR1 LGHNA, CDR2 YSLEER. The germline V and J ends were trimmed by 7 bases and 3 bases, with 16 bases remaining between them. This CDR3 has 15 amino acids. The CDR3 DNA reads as TGCGCCAGCACCACCGGCGGGACCCTCTACAATGAGCAGTTCTTC. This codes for CASTTGGTLYNEQFF.

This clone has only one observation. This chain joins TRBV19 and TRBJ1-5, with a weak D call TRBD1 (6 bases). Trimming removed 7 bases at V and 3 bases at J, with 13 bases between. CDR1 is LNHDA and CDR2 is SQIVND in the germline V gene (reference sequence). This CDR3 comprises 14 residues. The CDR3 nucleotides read TGTGCCAGTAATGGGACACCCACCAATCAGCCCCAGCATTTT. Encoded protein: CASNGTPTNQPQHF. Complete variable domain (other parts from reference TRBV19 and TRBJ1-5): DGGITQSPKYLFRKEGQNVTLSCEQNLNHDAMYWYRQDPGQGLRLIYYSQIVNDFQKGDIAEGYSVSREKKESFPLTVTSAQKNPTAFYLCASNGTPTNQPQHFGDGTRLSIL.

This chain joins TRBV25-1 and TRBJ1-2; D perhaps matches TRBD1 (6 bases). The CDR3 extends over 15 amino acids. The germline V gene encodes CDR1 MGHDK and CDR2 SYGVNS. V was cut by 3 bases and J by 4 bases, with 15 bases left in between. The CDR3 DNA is TGTGCCAGCAGTGAGTCCGACAGGCTGCGCTATGGCTACACCTTC. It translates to CASSESDRLRYGYTF.

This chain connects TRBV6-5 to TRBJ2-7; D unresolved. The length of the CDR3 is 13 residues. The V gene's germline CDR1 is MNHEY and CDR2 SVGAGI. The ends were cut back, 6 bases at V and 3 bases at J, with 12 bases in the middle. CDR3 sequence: CASSPGLIYEQYF. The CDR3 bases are TGTGCCAGCAGCCCGGGCTTGATCTACGAGCAGTACTTC.

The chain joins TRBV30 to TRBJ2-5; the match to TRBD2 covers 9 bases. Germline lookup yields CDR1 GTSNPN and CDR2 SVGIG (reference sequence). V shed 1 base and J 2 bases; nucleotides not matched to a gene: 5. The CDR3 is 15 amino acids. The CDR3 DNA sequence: TGTGCCTGGAGTGGAGGGACTAGCCCTCAAGAGACCCAGTACTTC. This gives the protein CAWSGGTSPQETQYF. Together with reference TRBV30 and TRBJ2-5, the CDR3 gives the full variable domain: SQTIHQWPATLVQPVGSPLSLECTVEGTSNPNLYWYRQAAGRGLQLLFYSVGIGQISSEVPQNLSASRPQDRQFILSSKKLLLSDSGFYLCAWSGGTSPQETQYFGPGTRLLVL.

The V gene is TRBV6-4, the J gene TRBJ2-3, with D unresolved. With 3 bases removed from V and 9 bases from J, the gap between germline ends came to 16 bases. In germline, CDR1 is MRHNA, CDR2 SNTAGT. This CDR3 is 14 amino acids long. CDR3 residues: CASSEGGPTDTQYF. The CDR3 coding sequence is TGTGCCAGCAGTGAGGGCGGCCCGACCGACACGCAGTATTTT.

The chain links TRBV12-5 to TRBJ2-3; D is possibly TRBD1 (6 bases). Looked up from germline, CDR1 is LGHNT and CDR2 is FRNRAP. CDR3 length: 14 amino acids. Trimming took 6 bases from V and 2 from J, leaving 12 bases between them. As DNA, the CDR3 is TGTGCTAGTGGACTTTGGGGGCTCACAGATACGCAGTATTTT. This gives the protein CASGLWGLTDTQYF. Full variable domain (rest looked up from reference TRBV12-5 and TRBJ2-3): DARVTQTPRHKVTEMGQEVTMRCQPILGHNTVFWYRQTMMQGLELLAYFRNRAPLDDSGMPKDRFSAEMPDATLATLKIQPSEPRDSAVYFCASGLWGLTDTQYFGPGTRLTVL.

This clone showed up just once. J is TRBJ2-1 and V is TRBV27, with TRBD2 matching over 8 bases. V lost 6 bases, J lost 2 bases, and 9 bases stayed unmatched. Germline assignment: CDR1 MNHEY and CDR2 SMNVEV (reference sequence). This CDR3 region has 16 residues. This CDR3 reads CASSQIPGLAYNEQFF. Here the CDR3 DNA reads TGTGCCAGCAGCCAGATACCGGGACTAGCCTACAATGAGCAGTTCTTC.